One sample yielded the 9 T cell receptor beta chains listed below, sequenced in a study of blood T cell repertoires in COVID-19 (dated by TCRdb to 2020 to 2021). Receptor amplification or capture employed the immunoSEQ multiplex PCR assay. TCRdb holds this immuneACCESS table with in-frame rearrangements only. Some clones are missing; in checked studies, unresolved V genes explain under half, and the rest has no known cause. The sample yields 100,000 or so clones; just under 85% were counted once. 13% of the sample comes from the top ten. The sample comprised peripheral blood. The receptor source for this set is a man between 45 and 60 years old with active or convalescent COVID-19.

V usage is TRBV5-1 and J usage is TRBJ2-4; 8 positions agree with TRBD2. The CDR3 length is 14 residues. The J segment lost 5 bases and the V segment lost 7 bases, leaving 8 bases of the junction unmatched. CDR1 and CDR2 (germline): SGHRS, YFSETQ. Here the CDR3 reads CASGAAGVENIQYF. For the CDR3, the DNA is TGCGCCAGCGGCGCAGCGGGAGTAGAAAACATTCAGTACTTC.

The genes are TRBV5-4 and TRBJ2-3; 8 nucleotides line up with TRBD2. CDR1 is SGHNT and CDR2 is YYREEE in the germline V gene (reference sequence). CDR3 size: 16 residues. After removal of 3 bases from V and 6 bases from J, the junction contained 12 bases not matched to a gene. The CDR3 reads CASSSGLDMSYDTQYF. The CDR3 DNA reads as TGTGCCAGCAGCTCGGGACTAGATATGTCGTACGATACGCAGTATTTT. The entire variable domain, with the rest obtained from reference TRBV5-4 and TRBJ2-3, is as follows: ETGVTQSPTHLIKTRGQQVTLRCSSQSGHNTVSWYQQALGQGPQFIFQYYREEENGRGNFPPRFSGLQFPNYSSELNVNALELDDSALYLCASSSGLDMSYDTQYFGPGTRLTVL.

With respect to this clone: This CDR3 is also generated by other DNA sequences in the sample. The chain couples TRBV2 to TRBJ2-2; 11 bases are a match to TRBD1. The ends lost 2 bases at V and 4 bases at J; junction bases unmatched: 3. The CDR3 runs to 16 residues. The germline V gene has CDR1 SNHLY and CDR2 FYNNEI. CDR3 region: CASSELGTGGTGELFF. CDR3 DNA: TGTGCCAGCAGTGAACTAGGGACAGGGGGCACCGGGGAGCTGTTTTTT.

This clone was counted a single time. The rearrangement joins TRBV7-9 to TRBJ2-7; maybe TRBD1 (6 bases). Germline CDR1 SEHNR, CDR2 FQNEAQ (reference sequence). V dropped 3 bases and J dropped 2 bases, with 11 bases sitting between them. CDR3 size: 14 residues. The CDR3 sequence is CASSFRDNTYEQYF. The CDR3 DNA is TGTGCCAGCAGCTTCCGGGACAACACCTACGAGCAGTACTTC.

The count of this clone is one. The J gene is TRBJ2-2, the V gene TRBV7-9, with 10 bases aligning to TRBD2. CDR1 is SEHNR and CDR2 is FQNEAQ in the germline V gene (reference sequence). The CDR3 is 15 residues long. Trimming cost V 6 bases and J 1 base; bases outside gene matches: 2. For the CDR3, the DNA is TGTGCCAGCAGAAGACTAGCGGGGAACACCGGGGAGCTGTTTTTT. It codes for CASRRLAGNTGELFF. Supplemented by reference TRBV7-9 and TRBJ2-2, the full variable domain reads DTGVSQNPRHKITKRGQNVTFRCDPISEHNRLYWYRQTLGQGPEFLTYFQNEAQLEKSRLLSDRFSAERPKGSFSTLEIQRTEQGDSAMYLCASRRLAGNTGELFFGEGSRLTVL.

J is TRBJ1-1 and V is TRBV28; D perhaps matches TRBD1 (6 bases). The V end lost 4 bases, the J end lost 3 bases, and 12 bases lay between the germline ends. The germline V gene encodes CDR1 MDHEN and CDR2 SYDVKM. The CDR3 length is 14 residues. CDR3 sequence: CASSSTGRDTEAFF. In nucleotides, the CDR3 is TGTGCCAGCAGTTCCACAGGGAGAGACACTGAAGCTTTCTTT.

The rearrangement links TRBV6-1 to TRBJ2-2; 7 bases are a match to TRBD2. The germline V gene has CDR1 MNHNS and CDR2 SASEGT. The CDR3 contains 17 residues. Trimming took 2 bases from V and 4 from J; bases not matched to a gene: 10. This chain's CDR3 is CASSEIPSGFLTGELFF. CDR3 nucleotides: TGTGCCAGCAGTGAAATCCCTAGCGGCTTCCTCACCGGGGAGCTGTTTTTT.

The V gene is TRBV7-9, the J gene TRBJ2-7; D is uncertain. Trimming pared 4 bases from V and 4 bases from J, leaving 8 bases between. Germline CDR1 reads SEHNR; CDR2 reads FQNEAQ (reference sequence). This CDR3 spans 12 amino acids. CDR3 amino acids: CASSSPSYEQYF. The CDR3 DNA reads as TGTGCCAGCAGCTCGCCGAGTTACGAGCAGTACTTC. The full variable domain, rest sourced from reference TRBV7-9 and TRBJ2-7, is DTGVSQNPRHKITKRGQNVTFRCDPISEHNRLYWYRQTLGQGPEFLTYFQNEAQLEKSRLLSDRFSAERPKGSFSTLEIQRTEQGDSAMYLCASSSPSYEQYFGPGTRLTVT.

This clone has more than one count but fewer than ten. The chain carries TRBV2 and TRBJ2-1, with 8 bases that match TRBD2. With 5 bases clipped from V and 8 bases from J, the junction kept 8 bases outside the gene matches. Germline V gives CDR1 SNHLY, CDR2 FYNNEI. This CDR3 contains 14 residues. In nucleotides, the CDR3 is TGTGCCAGCAGTCGGCGGGGGGTGGTGGATGAGCAGTTCTTC. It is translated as CASSRRGVVDEQFF.